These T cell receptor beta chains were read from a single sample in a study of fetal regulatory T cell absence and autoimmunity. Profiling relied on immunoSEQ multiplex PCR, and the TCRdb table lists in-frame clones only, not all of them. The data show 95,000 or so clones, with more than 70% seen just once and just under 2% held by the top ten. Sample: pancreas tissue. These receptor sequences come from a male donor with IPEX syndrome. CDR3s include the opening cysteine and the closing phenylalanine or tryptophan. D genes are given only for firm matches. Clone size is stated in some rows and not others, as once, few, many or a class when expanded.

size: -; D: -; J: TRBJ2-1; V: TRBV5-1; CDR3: CASSLDGDEQFF; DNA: TGCGCCAGCAGCTTGGATGGGGATGAGCAGTTCTTC
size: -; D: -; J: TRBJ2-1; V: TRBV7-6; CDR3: CASSSASGINNEQFF; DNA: TGTGCCAGCAGCTCTGCCTCCGGGATAAACAATGAGCAGTTCTTC
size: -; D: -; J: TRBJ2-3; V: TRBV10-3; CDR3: CAISGKDTQYF; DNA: TGTGCCATCAGTGGCAAAGATACGCAGTATTTT
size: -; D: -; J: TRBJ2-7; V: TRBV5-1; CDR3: CASSLGQGPYEQYF; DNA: TGCGCCAGCAGCTTGGGTCAGGGTCCCTACGAGCAGTACTTC
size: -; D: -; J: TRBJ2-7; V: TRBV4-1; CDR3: CASRQATGGGEQYF; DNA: TGCGCCAGCAGACAGGCAACAGGGGGGGGCGAGCAGTACTTC
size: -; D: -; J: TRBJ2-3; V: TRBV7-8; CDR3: CASSSVDTQYF; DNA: TGTGCCAGCAGCTCGGTAGATACGCAGTATTTT
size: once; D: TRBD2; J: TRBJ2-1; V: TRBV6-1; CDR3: CASSDQGGSYNEQFF; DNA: TGTGCCAGCAGTGATCAGGGAGGGAGCTACAATGAGCAGTTCTTC
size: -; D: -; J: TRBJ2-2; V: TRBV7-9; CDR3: CASSLLANTGELFF; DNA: TGTGCCAGCAGCTTACTAGCGAACACCGGGGAGCTGTTTTTT
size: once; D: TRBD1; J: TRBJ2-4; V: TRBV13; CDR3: CASSNHRDRVWLAKNIQYF; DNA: TGTGCCAGCAGCAATCACCGGGACAGGGTATGGCTAGCCAAAAACATTCAGTACTTC
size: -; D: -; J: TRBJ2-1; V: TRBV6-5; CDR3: CASIGPRGRLNEQFF; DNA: TGTGCCAGCATTGGCCCGAGAGGGAGGTTGAATGAGCAGTTCTTC
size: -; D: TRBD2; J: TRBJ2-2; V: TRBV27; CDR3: CASSTRDYPAENTGELFF; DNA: TGTGCCAGCAGTACCCGGGACTACCCAGCCGAGAACACCGGGGAGCTGTTTTTT
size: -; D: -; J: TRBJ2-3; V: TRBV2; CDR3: CASSDSPWVEQYF; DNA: TGTGCCAGCAGTGATTCCCCCTGGGTGGAGCAGTATTTT
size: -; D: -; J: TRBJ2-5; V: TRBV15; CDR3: CATSSPRQPGGETQYF; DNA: TGTGCCACCAGCAGCCCCCGGCAGCCGGGGGGCGAGACCCAGTACTTC
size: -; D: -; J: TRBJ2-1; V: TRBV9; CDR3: CASSARSPSLNEQFF; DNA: TGTGCCAGCAGCGCGAGAAGTCCTAGCCTGAATGAGCAGTTCTTC
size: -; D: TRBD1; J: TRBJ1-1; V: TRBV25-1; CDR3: CASSEGGIGGRGTTEAFF; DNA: TGTGCCAGCAGTGAAGGAGGTATAGGGGGCAGGGGGACAACTGAAGCTTTCTTT
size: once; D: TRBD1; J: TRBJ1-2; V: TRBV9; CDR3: CASSVGPTGCNYGYTF; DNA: TGTGCCAGCAGCGTAGGACCGACAGGGTGTAACTATGGCTACACCTTC
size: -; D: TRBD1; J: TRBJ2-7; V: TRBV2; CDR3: CASSDQDRGPYEQYF; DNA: TGTGCCAGCAGTGACCAGGACAGGGGGCCCTACGAGCAGTACTTC
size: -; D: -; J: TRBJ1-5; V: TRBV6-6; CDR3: CASSSTGVRNQPQHF; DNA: TGTGCCAGCAGTTCCACGGGAGTTCGCAATCAGCCCCAGCATTTT
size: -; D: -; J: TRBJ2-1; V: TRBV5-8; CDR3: CASSFVGDGNEQFF; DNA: TGTGCCAGCAGCTTTGTCGGGGACGGCAATGAGCAGTTCTTC
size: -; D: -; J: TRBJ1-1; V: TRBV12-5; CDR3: CASGIERTEAFF; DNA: TGTGCTAGTGGTATTGAGAGGACTGAAGCTTTCTTT
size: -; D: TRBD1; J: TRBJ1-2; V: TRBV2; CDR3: CASSEPRQGAVDLNYGYTF; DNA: TGTGCCAGCAGTGAACCCCGACAGGGGGCCGTAGATTTGAACTATGGCTACACCTTC
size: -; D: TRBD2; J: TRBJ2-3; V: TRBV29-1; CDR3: CSGLAGDIDTQYF; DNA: TGCAGTGGACTAGCGGGAGATATAGATACGCAGTATTTT
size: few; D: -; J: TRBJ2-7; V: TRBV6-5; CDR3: CASTDLAGYEQYF; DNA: TGTGCCAGCACGGACTTGGCAGGGTACGAGCAGTACTTC
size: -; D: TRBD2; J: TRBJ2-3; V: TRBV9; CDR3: CASSGGLAGTDTQYF; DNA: TGTGCCAGCAGCGGAGGACTAGCGGGCACAGATACGCAGTATTTT
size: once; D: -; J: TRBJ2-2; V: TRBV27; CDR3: CAGRGLTYTGELFF; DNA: TGTGCGGGGAGAGGACTTACATACACCGGGGAGCTGTTTTTT
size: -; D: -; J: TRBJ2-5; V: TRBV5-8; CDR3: CASSLTLQETQYF; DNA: TGTGCCAGCAGCTTGACCCTCCAAGAGACCCAGTACTTC
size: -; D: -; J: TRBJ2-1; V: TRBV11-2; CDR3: CASSDLLYYVQFF; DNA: TGTGCCAGCAGCGACCTTCTATACTATGTGCAGTTCTTC
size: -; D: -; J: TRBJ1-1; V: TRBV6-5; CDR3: CASSLALNTEAFF; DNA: TGTGCCAGCAGCCTCGCCCTGAACACTGAAGCTTTCTTT
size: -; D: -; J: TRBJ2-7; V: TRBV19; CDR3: CASSARERGNEQYF; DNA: TGTGCCAGTAGTGCCCGGGAGAGGGGGAACGAGCAGTACTTC
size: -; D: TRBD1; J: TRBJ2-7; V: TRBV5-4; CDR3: CASSSPRDRGQYEQYF; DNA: TGTGCCAGCAGCTCCCCCCGGGACAGGGGGCAGTACGAGCAGTACTTC
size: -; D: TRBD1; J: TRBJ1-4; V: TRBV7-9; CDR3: CASSLGQGEKLFF; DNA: TGTGCCAGCAGCTTAGGACAGGGTGAAAAACTGTTTTTT
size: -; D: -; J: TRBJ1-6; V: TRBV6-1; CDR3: CASSEARGSPLHF; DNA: TGTGCCAGCAGTGAAGCGAGGGGTTCACCCCTCCACTTT
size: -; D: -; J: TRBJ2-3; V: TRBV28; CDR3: CASSFSYTDTQYF; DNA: TGTGCCAGCAGTTTCTCCTACACAGATACGCAGTATTTT
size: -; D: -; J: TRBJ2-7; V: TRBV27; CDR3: CASSPGQPYEQYF; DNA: TGTGCCAGCAGCCCCGGACAGCCGTACGAGCAGTACTTC
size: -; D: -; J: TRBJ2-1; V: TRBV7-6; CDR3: CASSLSLPSNSYNEQFF; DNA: TGTGCCAGCAGCTTATCCCTTCCTAGTAACTCCTACAATGAGCAGTTCTTC
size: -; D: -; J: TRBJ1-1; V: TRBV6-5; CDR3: CASSSYREMNTEAFF; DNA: TGTGCCAGCAGTAGTTACAGGGAGATGAACACTGAAGCTTTCTTT
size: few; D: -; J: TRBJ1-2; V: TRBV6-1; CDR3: CASSEGESLYGYTF; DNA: TGTGCCAGCAGTGAAGGTGAGAGCCTATATGGCTACACCTTC
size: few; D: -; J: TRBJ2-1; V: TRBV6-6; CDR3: CASSYTHLSHEQFF; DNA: TGTGCCAGCAGTTACACCCACCTGAGCCATGAGCAGTTCTTC
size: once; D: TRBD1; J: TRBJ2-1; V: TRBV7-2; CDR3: CASSLVTGQGANEQFF; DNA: TGTGCCAGCAGCTTAGTAACCGGACAGGGGGCAAATGAGCAGTTCTTC
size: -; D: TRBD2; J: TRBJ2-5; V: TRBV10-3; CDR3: CAISESDRRLAGGQETQYF; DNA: TGTGCCATCAGTGAGTCCGATCGTCGGCTAGCGGGCGGCCAAGAGACCCAGTACTTC
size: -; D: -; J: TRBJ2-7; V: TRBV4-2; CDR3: CASSQGRDPTLRGYEQYF; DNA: TGTGCCAGCAGCCAAGGCCGGGACCCAACCTTAAGAGGCTACGAGCAGTACTTC
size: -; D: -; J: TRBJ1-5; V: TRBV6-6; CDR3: CASSYGGNQPQHF; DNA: TGTGCCAGCAGTTACGGCGGAAATCAGCCCCAGCATTTT
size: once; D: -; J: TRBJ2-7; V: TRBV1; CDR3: CTSSQRPAGRRYEQYF; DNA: TGCACCAGCAGCCAACGCCCAGCAGGGCGCCGTTACGAGCAGTACTTC
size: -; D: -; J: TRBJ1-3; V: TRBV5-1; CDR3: CASSLRTDFSGNTIYF; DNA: TGCGCCAGCAGCTTAAGGACGGACTTCTCTGGAAACACCATATATTTT
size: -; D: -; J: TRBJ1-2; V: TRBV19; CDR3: CASSRRAYGYTF; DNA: TGTGCCAGTAGTAGGCGGGCCTATGGCTACACCTTC
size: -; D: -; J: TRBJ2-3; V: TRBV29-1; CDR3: CSVARGRSDTQYF; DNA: TGCAGCGTTGCCAGGGGTAGGTCAGATACGCAGTATTTT
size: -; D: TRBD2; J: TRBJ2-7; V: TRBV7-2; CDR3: CASSRTSGGAYEQYF; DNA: TGTGCCAGCAGCCGGACTAGCGGGGGGGCCTACGAGCAGTACTTC
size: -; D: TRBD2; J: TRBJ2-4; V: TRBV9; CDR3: CASSNSGRGHIQYF; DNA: TGTGCCAGCAGCAATAGCGGGAGGGGGCACATTCAGTACTTC
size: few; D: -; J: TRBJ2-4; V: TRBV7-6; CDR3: CASSRIGAKNIQYF; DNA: TGTGCCAGCAGCCGGATAGGAGCCAAAAACATTCAGTACTTC
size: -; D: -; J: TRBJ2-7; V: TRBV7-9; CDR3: CASSLAYYEQYF; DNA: TGTGCCAGCAGCTTAGCATACTACGAGCAGTACTTC
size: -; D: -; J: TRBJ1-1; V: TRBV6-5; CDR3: CASSSSQWTVGTEAFF; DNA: TGTGCCAGCAGTTCGAGTCAGTGGACAGTCGGGACTGAAGCTTTCTTT
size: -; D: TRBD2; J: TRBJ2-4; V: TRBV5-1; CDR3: CASSAGLAATAKNIQYF; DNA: TGCGCCAGCTCCGCGGGGCTAGCGGCGACAGCCAAAAACATTCAGTACTTC
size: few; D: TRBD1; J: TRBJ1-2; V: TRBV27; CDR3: CASSLGQANYGYTF; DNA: TGTGCCAGCAGTTTGGGACAGGCTAACTATGGCTACACCTTC
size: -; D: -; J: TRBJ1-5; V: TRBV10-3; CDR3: CAISAEVQGGSQPQHF; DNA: TGTGCCATCAGTGCCGAGGTACAGGGAGGTAGTCAGCCCCAGCATTTT
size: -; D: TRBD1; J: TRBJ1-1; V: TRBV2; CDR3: CASSQQGSLTEAFF; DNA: TGTGCCAGCAGTCAACAGGGGTCGTTGACTGAAGCTTTCTTT
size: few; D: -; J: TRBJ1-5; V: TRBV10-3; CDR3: CAISDSNQPQHF; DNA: TGTGCCATCAGTGACAGCAATCAGCCCCAGCATTTT
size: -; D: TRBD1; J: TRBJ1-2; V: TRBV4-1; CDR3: CASSPPGGGPNYGYTF; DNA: TGCGCCAGCAGCCCTCCAGGAGGGGGCCCTAACTATGGCTACACCTTC